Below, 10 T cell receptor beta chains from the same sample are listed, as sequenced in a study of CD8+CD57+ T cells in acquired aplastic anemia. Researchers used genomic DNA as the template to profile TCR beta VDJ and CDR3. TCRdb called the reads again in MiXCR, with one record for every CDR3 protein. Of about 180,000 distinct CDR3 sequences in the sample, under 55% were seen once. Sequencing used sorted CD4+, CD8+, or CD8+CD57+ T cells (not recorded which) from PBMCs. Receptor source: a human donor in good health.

The CDR3 is CSARDGQDLSYTF. The CDR3, as DNA: TGCAGTGCTAGAGATGGGCAGGACCTCTCCTACACCTTC. The V gene is TRBV20-1, the J gene TRBJ1-2, with D unresolved. The CDR3 is 13 amino acids. Trimming took off 0 bases at V and 10 bases at J, with 15 bases between the two ends. Germline V lookup: CDR1 DFQATT, CDR2 SNEGSKA (reference sequence).

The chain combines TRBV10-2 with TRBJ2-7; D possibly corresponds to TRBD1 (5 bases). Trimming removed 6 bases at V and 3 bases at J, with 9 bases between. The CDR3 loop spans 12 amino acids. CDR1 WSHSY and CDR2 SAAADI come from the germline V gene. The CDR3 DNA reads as TGCGCCAGCAGGGACATAAGCTACGAGCAGTACTTC. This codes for CASRDISYEQYF.

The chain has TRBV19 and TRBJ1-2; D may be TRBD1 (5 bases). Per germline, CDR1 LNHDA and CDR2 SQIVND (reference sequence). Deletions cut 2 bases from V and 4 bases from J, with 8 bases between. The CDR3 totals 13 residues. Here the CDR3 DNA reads TGTGCCAGTAGTATATCGACAGCCTATGGCTACACCTTC. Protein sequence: CASSISTAYGYTF.

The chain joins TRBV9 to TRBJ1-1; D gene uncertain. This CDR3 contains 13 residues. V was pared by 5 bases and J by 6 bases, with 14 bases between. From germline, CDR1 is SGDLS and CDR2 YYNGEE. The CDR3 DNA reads TGTGCCAGCAGTCCTGAGTGGAGCGCTGAAGCTTTCTTT. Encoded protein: CASSPEWSAEAFF.

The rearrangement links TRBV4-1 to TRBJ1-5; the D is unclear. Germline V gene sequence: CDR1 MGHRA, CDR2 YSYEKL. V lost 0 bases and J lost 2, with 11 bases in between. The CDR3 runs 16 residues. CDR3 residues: CASSQERTFGNQPQHF. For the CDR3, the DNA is TGCGCCAGCAGCCAAGAACGCACCTTCGGCAATCAGCCCCAGCATTTT.

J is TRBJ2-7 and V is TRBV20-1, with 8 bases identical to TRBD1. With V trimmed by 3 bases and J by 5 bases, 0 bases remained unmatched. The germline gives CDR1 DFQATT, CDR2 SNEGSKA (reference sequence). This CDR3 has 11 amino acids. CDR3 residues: CSARDRDEQYF. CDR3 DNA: TGCAGTGCTAGGGACAGGGACGAGCAGTACTTC.

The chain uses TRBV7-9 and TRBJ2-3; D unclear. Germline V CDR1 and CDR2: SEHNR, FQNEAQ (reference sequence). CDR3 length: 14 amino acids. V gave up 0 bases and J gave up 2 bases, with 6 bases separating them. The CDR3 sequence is CASSLAIATDTQYF. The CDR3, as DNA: TGTGCCAGCAGCTTAGCCATCGCCACAGATACGCAGTATTTT.

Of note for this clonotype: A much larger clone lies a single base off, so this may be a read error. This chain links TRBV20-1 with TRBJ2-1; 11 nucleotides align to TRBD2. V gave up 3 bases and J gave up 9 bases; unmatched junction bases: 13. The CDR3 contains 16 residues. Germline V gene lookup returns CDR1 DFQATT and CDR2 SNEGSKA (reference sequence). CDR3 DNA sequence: TGCAGTGCTAGCCCGGGACTAGCGGCCCCACACAGTGAGCAGTTCTTC. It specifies CSASPGLAAPHSEQFF.

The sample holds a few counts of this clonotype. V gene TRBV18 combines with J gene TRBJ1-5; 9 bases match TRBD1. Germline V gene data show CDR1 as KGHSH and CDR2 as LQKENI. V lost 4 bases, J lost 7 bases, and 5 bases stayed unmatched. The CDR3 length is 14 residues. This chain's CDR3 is CASSRSGQGQPQHF. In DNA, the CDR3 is TGTGCCAGCTCACGGTCGGGACAGGGACAGCCCCAGCATTTT.

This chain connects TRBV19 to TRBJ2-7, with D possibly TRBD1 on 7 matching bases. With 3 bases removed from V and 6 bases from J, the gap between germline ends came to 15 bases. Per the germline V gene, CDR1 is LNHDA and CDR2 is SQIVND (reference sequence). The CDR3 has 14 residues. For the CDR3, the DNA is TGTGCCAGTAGTATGTCGGCAGGGGGAGGCGAGCAGTACTTC. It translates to CASSMSAGGGEQYF.